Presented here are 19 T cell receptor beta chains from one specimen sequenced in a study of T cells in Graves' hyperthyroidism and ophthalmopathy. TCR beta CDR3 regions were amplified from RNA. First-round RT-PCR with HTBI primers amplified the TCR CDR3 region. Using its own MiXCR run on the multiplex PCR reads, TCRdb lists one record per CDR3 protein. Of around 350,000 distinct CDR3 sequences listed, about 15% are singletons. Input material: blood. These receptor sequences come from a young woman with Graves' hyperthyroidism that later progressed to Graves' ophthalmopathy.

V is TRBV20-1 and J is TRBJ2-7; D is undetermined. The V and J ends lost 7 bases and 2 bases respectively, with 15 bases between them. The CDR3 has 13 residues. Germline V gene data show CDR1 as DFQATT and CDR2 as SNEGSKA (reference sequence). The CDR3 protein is CSVQPADPYEQYF. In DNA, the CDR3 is TGCAGTGTTCAGCCCGCAGACCCCTACGAGCAGTACTTC.

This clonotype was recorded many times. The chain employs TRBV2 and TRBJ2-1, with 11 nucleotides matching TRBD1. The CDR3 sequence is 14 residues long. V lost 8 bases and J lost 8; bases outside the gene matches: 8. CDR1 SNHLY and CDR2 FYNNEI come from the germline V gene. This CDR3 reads CASFTGQGGYEQFF. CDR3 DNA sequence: TGTGCCAGCTTCACGGGACAGGGGGGCTATGAGCAGTTCTTC.

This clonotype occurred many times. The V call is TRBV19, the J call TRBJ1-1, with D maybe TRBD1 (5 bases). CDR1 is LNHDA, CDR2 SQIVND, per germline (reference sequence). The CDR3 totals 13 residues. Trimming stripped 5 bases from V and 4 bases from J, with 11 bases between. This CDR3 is CASSAMGGTEAFF. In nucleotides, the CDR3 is TGTGCCAGTAGTGCCATGGGGGGCACTGAAGCTTTCTTT.

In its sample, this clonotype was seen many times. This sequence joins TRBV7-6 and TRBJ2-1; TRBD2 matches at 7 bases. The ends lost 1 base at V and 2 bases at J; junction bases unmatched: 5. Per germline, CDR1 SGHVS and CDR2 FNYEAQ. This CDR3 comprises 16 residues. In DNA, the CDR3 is TGTGCCAGCAGCTTAGGGGCGGGGGTCGCCTACAATGAGCAGTTCTTC. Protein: CASSLGAGVAYNEQFF.

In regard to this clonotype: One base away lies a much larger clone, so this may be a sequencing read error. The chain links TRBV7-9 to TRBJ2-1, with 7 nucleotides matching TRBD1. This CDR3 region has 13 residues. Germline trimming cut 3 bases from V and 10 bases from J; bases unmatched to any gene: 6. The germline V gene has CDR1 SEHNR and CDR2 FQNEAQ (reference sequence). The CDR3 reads CASSLKGAREQFF. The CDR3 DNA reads TGTGCCAGCAGCTTGAAGGGGGCGAGGGAGCAGTTCTTC.

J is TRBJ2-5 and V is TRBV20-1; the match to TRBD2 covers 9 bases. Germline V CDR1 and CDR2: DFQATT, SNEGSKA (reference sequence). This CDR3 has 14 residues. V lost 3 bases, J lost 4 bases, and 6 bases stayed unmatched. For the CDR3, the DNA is TGCAGTGCTAGCCTAGCGGGGATCCCAGAGACCCAGTACTTC. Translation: CSASLAGIPETQYF.

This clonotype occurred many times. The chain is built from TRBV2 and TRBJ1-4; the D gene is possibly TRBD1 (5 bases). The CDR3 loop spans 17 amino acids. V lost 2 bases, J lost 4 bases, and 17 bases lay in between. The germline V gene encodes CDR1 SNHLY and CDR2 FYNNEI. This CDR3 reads CASSERGLTMDNEKLFF. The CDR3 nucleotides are TGTGCCAGCAGTGAAAGGGGTCTAACTATGGATAATGAAAAACTGTTTTTT.

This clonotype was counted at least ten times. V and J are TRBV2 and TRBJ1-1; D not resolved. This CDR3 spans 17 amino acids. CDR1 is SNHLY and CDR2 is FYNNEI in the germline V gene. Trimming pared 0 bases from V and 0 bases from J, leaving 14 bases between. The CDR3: CASSEALRDKLNTEAFF. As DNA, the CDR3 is TGTGCCAGCAGTGAAGCGCTTCGTGACAAATTGAACACTGAAGCTTTCTTT. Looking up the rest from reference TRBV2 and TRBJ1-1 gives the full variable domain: EPEVTQTPSHQVTQMGQEVILRCVPISNHLYFYWYRQILGQKVEFLVSFYNNEISEKSEIFDDQFSVERPDGSNFTLKIRSTKLEDSAMYFCASSEALRDKLNTEAFFGQGTRLTVV.

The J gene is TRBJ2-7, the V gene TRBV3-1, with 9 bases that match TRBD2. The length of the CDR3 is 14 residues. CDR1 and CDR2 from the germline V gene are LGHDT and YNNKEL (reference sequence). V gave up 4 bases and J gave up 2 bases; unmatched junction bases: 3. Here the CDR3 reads CASSPSGDTYEQYF. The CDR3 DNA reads TGTGCCAGCAGCCCTAGCGGGGACACCTACGAGCAGTACTTC.

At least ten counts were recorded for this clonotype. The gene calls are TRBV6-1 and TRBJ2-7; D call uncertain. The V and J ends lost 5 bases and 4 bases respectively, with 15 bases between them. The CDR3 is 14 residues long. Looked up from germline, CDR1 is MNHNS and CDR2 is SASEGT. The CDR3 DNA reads TGTGCCAGCAGTCGAGTACCCCAGGCATACGAGCAGTACTTC. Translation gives CASSRVPQAYEQYF.

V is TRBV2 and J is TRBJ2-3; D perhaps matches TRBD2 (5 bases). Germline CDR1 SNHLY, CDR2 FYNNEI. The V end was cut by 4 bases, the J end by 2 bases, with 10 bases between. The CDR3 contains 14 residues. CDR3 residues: CASSVSDYTDTQYF. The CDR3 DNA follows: TGTGCCAGCAGTGTTAGCGACTACACAGATACGCAGTATTTT.

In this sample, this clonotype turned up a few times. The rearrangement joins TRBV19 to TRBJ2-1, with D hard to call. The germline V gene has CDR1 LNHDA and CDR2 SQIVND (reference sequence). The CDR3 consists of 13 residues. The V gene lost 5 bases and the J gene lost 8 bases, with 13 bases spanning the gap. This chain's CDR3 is CASSVGLDDEQFF. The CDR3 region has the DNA TGTGCCAGTAGTGTTGGGCTAGATGATGAGCAGTTCTTC. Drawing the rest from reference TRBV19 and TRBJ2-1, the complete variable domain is DGGITQSPKYLFRKEGQNVTLSCEQNLNHDAMYWYRQDPGQGLRLIYYSQIVNDFQKGDIAEGYSVSREKKESFPLTVTSAQKNPTAFYLCASSVGLDDEQFFGPGTRLTVL.

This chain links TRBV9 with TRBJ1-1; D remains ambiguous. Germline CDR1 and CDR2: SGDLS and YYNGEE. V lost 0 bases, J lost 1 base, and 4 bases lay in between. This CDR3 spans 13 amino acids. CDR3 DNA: TGTGCCAGCAGCGTAGGTAAGAACACTGAAGCTTTCTTT. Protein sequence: CASSVGKNTEAFF.

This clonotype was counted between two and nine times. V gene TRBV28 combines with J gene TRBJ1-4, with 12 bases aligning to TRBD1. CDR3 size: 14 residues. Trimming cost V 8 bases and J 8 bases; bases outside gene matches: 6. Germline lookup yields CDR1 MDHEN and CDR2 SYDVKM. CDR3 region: CASGTGGQEEKLFF. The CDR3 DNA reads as TGTGCCAGCGGGACAGGGGGCCAGGAAGAAAAACTGTTTTTT. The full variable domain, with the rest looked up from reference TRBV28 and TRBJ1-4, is DVKVTQSSRYLVKRTGEKVFLECVQDMDHENMFWYRQDPGLGLRLIYFSYDVKMKEKGDIPEGYSVSREKKERFSLILESASTNQTSMYLCASGTGGQEEKLFFGSGTQLSVL.

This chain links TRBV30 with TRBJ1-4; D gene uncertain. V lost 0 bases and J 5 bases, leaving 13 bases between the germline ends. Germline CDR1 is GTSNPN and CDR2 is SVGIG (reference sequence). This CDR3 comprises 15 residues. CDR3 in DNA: TGTGCCTGGAGTGTGGGGAGTCATCAAAATGAAAAACTGTTTTTT. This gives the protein CAWSVGSHQNEKLFF.

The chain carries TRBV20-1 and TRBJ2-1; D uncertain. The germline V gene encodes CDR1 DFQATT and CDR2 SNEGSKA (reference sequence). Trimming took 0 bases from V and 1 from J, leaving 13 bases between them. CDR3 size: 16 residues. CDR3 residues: CSARDSLRASYNEQFF. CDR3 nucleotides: TGCAGTGCTAGAGATTCCTTAAGGGCGTCCTACAATGAGCAGTTCTTC.

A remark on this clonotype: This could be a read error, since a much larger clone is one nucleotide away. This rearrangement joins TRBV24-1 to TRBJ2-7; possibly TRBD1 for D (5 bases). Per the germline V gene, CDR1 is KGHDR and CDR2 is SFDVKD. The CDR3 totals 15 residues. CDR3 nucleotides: TGTGCCACCAGTGATTTAGGGAACAGGAGCTACGATCAGTACTTC. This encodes CATSDLGNRSYDQYF.

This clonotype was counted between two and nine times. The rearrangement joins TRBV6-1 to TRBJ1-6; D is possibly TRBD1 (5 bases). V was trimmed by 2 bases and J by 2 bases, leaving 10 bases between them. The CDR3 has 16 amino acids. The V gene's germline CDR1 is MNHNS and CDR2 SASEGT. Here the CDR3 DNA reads TGTGCCAGCAGTGAAAGACAGCTTGCCTATAATTCACCCCTCCACTTT. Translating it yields CASSERQLAYNSPLHF.

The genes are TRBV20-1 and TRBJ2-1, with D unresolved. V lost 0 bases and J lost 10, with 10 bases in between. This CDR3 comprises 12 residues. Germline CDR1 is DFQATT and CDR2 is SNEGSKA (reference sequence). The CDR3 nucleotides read TGCAGTGCTAGAGATCGCCTTCTCGAGCAGTTCTTC. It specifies CSARDRLLEQFF.